Reported below is one T cell receptor (beta chain). Assay used: immunoSEQ multiplex PCR; TCRdb lists only in-frame clones, some missing. The sample records roughly 700,000 clones, approximately 79% being singletons. This sample stems from a study of shared clonotypes between healthy human individuals. The V and J ends lost 5 bases and 0 bases, in that order; junction bases with no gene match: 7. From germline, CDR1 is SEHNR and CDR2 FQNEAQ (reference sequence). This CDR3 region has 16 residues. The sequence was collected from a woman aged 30 to 39 in good health. The sequenced material came from memory CD4+ T cells sorted from blood. As to subset: CD45RA-negative fraction. The J gene is TRBJ2-7, the V gene TRBV7-9; 10 bases match TRBD2. The CDR3 loop is CASSAYRLAGSYEQYF. CDR3 DNA: TGTGCCAGCAGCGCCTATAGACTAGCGGGCTCCTACGAGCAGTACTTC.